The clone carrying this TCR beta chain has only a few counts. Its matching antigen is unknown. The entry originates in a study of early T cells in non-severe SARS-CoV-2 infection. Study results and limitations: Clonotype matching in VDJdb favored anti-spike CD8 responses and did not capture private and CD4 specificities.

The CDR3 extends over 14 amino acids. V was pared by 6 bases and J by 4 bases, with 10 bases of the junction left unmatched. The V gene's germline CDR1 is SQVTM and CDR2 ANQGSEA. Individually, cDNA molecules had unique molecular identifiers attached to them. TCRdb reprocessed the 5' RACE reads via MiXCR and lists one record per CDR3 protein. The sample records 66,000 or so distinct CDR3 sequences, approximately 13% being singletons. The sequenced sample was whole blood. This sequence originates from an adult who was a healthcare worker with PCR-confirmed SARS-CoV-2 infection or an uninfected control (not recorded which). The chain links TRBV29-1 to TRBJ1-2; 8 bases are a match to TRBD1. CDR3 sequence reads: CSVEQGAGGYGYTF. The CDR3 bases are TGCAGCGTAGAGCAGGGGGCTGGCGGCTATGGCTACACCTTC.